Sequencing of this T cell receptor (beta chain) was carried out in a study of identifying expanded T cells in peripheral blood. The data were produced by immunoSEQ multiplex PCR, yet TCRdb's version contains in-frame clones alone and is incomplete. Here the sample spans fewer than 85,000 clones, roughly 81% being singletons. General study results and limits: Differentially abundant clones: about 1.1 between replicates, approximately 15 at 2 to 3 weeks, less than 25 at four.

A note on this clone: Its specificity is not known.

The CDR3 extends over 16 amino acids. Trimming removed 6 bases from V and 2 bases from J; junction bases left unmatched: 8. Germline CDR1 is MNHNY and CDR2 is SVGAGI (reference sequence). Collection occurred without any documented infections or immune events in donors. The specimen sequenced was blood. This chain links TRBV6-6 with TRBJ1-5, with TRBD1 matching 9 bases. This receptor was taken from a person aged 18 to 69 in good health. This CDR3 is CASSDTGGAGNQPQHF. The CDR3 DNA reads TGTGCCAGCAGCGATACAGGGGGCGCCGGCAATCAGCCCCAGCATTTT.